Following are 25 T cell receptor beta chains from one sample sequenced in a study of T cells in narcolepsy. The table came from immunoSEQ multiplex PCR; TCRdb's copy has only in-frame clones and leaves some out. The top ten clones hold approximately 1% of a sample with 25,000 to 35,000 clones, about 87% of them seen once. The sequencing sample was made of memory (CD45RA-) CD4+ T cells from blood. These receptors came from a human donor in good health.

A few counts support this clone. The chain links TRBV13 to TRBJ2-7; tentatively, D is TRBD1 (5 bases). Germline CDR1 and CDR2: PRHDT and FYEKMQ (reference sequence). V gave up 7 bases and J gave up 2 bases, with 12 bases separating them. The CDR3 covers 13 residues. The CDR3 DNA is TGTGCCAGCACGGCCAGGGCAACCTACGAGCAGTACTTC. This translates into CASTARATYEQYF.

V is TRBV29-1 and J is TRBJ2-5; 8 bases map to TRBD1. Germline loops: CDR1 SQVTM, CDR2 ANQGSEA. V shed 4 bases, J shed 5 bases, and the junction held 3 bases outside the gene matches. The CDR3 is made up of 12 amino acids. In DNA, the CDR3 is TGCAGCGTTGGGACAGGGAGGGAGACCCAGTACTTC. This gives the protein CSVGTGRETQYF.

The CDR3 DNA reads TGTGCCAGCAGCGTAGATGGACGACCAGCGGGGCGGGGGGCCCACACCGGGGAGCTGTTTTTT. Translating gives CASSVDGRPAGRGAHTGELFF. The V gene is TRBV9, the J gene TRBJ2-2; 8 bases fit TRBD2. This CDR3 comprises 21 residues. Germline V gene data show CDR1 as SGDLS and CDR2 as YYNGEE. V lost 0 bases, J lost 3 bases, and 19 bases stayed unmatched.

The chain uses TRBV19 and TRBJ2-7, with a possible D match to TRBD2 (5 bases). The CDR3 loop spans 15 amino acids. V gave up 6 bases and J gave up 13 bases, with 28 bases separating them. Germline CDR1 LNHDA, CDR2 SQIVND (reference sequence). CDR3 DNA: TGTGCCAGTAGCGAAAACCACGGAGGTCAATCCGGTTTCTACTTC. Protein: CASSENHGGQSGFYF.

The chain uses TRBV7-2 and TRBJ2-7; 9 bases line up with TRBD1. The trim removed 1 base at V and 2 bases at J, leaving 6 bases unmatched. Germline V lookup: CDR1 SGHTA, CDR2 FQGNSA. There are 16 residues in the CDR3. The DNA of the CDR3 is TGTGCCAGCAGCTTAGGGACCGGGACAGGGCCCTACGAGCAGTACTTC. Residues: CASSLGTGTGPYEQYF.

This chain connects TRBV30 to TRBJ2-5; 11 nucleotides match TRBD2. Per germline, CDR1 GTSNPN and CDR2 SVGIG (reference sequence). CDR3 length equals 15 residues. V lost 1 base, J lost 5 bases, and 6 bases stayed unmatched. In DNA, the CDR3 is TGTGCCTGGAGTGCGTTAGCGGGGGGGCCTGAGACCCAGTACTTC. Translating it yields CAWSALAGGPETQYF.

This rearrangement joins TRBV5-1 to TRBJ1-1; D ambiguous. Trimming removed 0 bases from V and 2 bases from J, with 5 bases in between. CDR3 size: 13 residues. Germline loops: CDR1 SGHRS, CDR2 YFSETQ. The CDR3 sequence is CASSLEPNTEAFF. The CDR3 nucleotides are TGCGCCAGCAGCTTGGAACCCAACACTGAAGCTTTCTTT.

The CDR3 reads CASSLSSANTEAFF. The CDR3 region has the DNA TGCGCCAGCAGCTTGTCCTCAGCTAACACTGAAGCTTTCTTT. The gene calls are TRBV5-1 and TRBJ1-1; D uncertain. CDR3 length: 14 residues. Germline CDR1 and CDR2: SGHRS and YFSETQ. Trimming left V 1 base short and J 2 bases short, with 9 bases between.

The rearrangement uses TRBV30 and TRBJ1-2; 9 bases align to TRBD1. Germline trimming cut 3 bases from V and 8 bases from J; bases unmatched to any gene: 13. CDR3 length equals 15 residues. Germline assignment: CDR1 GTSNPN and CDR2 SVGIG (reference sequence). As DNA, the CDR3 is TGTGCCTGGAGGGCAAAGGGACAGGGTTTTCAAGGCTACACCTTC. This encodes CAWRAKGQGFQGYTF.

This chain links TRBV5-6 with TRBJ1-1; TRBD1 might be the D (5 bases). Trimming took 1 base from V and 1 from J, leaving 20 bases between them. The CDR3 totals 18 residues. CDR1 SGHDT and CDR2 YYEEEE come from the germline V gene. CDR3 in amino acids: CASSLFDGVWGENTEAFF. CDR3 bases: TGTGCCAGCAGCTTGTTCGATGGGGTGTGGGGGGAGAACACTGAAGCTTTCTTT.

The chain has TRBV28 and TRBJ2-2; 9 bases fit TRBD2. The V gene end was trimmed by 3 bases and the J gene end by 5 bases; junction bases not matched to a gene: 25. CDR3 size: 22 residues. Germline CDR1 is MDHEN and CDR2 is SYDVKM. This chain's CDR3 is CASSFIGSSGTAMGRPTGELFF. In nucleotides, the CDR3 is TGTGCCAGCAGTTTTATCGGTTCTAGCGGGACAGCCATGGGACGTCCTACCGGGGAGCTGTTTTTT.

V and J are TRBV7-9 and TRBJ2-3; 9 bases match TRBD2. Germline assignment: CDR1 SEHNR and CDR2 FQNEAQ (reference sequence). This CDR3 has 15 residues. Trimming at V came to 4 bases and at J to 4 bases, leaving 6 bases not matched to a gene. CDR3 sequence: CASSSGLAESDTQYF. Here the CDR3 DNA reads TGTGCCAGCAGCTCGGGACTAGCTGAGTCAGATACGCAGTATTTT.

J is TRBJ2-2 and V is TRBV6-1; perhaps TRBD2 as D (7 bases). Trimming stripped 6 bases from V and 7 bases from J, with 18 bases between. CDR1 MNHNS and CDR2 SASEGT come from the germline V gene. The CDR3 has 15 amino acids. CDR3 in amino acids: CASSPLGGQRGELFF. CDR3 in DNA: TGTGCCAGCAGCCCCCTCGGGGGGCAGCGCGGGGAGCTGTTTTTT.

The CDR3 nucleotides are TGTGCCAGCAGTTTCGCAGGGAGGAACACTGAAGCTTTCTTT. Its translation: CASSFAGRNTEAFF. The V call is TRBV27, the J call TRBJ1-1; a weak D match, TRBD1 (5 bases). The V end was cut by 3 bases, the J end by 1 base, with 9 bases between. The germline V gene has CDR1 MNHEY and CDR2 SMNVEV (reference sequence). The CDR3 runs to 14 residues.

The CDR3 loop is CASSKDRPNYGYTF. The CDR3 nucleotides are TGCGCCAGCAGCAAAGACAGGCCTAACTATGGCTACACCTTC. V and J are TRBV5-1 and TRBJ1-2, with D possibly TRBD1 on 6 matching bases. Germline assignment: CDR1 SGHRS and CDR2 YFSETQ. The CDR3 has 14 amino acids. Trimming took 4 bases from V and 0 from J, leaving 10 bases between them.

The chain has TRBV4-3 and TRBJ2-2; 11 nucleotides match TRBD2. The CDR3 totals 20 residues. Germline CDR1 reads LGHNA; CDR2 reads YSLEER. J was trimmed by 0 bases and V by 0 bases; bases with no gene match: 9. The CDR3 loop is CASSQDLTSGRLTNTGELFF. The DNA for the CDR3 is TGCGCCAGCAGCCAAGATCTCACTAGCGGGAGATTAACGAACACCGGGGAGCTGTTTTTT.

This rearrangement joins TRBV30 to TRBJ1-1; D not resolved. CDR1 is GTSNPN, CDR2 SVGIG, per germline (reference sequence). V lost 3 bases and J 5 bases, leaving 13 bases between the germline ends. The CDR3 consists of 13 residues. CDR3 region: CAWSRTVRTEAFF. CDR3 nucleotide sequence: TGTGCCTGGAGCCGGACTGTGAGGACTGAAGCTTTCTTT.

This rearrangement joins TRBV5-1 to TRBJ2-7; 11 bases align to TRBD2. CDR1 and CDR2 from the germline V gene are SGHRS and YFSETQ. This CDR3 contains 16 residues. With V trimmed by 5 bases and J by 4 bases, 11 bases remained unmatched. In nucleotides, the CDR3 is TGCGCCAGCAGTTATCCCGAGGGACTAGCGGATTACGAGCAGTACTTC. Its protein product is CASSYPEGLADYEQYF. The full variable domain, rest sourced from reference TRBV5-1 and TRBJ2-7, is KAGVTQTPRYLIKTRGQQVTLSCSPISGHRSVSWYQQTPGQGLQFLFEYFSETQRNKGNFPGRFSGRQFSNSRSEMNVSTLELGDSALYLCASSYPEGLADYEQYFGPGTRLTVT.

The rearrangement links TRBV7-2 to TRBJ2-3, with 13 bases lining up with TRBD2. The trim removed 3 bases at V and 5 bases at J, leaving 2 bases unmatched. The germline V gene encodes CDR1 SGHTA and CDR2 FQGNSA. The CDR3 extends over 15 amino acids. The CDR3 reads CASSLGLAGKDTQYF. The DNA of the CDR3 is TGTGCCAGCAGCTTGGGACTAGCGGGGAAAGATACGCAGTATTTT.

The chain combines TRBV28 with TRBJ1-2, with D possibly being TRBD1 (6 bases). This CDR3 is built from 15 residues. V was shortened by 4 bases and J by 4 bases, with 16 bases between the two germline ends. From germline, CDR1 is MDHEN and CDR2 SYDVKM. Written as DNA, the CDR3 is TGTGCCAGCAGTTCTACAGGGTGGATGGGCTATGGCTACACCTTC. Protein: CASSSTGWMGYGYTF.

The CDR3 here is CASSLNSPDTQYF. Written as DNA, the CDR3 is TGTGCCAGCAGCTTAAATTCTCCAGATACGCAGTATTTT. V gene TRBV7-9 combines with J gene TRBJ2-3; D is undetermined. V shed 2 bases and J shed 4 bases, with 7 bases lying between them. The germline gives CDR1 SEHNR, CDR2 FQNEAQ (reference sequence). The CDR3 totals 13 residues.

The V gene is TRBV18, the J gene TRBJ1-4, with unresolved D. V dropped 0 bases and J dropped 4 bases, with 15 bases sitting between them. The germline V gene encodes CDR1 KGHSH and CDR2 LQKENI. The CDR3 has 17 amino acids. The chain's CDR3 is CASSPPTLGNYNEKLFF. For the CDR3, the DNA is TGTGCCAGCTCACCACCCACCCTGGGGAACTATAATGAAAAACTGTTTTTT. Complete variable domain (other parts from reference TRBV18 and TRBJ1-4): NAGVMQNPRHLVRRRGQEARLRCSPMKGHSHVYWYRQLPEEGLKFMVYLQKENIIDESGMPKERFSAEFPKEGPSILRIQQVVRGDSAAYFCASSPPTLGNYNEKLFFGSGTQLSVL.

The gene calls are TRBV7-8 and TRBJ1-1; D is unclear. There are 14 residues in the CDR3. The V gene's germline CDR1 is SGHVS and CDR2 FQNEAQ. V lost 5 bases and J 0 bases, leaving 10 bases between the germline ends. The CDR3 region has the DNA TGTGCCAGCAGCCGCCGGACGGTGAACACTGAAGCTTTCTTT. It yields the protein CASSRRTVNTEAFF. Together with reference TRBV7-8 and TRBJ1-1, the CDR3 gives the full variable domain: GAGVSQSPRYKVAKRGQDVALRCDPISGHVSLFWYQQALGQGPEFLTYFQNEAQLDKSGLPSDRFFAERPEGSVSTLKIQRTQQEDSAVYLCASSRRTVNTEAFFGQGTRLTVV.

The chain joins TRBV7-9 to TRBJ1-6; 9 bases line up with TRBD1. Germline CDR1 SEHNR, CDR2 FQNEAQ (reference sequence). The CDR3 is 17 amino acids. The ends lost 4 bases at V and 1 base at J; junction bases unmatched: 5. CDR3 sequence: CASSSGQGGSYNSPLHF. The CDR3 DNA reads TGTGCCAGCAGCTCGGGACAGGGAGGATCCTATAATTCACCCCTCCACTTT. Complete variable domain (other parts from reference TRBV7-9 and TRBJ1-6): DTGVSQNPRHKITKRGQNVTFRCDPISEHNRLYWYRQTLGQGPEFLTYFQNEAQLEKSRLLSDRFSAERPKGSFSTLEIQRTEQGDSAMYLCASSSGQGGSYNSPLHFGNGTRLTVT.

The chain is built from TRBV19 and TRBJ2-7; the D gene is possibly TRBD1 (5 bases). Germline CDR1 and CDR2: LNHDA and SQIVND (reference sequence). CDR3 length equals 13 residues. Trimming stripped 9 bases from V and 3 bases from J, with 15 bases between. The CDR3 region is CASADTGGYEQYF. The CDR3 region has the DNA TGTGCCAGCGCGGACACGGGCGGCTACGAGCAGTACTTC.